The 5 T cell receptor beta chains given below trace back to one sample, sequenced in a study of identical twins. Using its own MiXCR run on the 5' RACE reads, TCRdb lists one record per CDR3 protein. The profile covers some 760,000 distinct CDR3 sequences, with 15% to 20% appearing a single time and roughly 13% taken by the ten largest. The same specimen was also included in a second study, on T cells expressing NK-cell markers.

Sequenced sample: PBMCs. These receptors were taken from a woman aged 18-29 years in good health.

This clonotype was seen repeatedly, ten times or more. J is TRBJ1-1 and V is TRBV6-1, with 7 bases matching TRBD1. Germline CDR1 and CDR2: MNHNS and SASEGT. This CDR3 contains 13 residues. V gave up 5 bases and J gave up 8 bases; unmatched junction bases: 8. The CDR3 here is CASSPWDRQEAFF. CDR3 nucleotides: TGTGCCAGCAGTCCTTGGGACAGACAAGAAGCTTTCTTT.

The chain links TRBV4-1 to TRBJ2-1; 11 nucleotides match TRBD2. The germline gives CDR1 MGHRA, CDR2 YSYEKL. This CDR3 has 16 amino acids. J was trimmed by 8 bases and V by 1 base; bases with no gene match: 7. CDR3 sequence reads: CASSQVYGLAGDEQFF. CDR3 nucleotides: TGCGCCAGCAGCCAAGTTTATGGACTAGCGGGCGATGAGCAGTTCTTC.

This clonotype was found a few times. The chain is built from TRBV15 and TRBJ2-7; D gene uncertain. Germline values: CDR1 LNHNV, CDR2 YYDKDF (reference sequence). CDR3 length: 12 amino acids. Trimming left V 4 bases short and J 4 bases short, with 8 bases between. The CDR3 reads CATSTREYEQYF. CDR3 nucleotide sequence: TGTGCCACCAGCACTAGAGAGTACGAGCAGTACTTC.

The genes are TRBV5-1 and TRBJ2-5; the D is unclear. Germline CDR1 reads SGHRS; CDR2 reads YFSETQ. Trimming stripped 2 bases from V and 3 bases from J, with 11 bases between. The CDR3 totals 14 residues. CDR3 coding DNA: TGCGCCAGCAGCTTTTCGGCGAACGAAGAGACCCAGTACTTC. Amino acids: CASSFSANEETQYF.

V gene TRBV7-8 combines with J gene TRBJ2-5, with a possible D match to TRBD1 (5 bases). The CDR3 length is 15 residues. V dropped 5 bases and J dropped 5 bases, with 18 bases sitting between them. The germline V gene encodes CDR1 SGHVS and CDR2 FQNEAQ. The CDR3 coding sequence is TGTGCCAGCAGCCCCCGCAGGGTCGGTTACGAGACCCAGTACTTC. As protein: CASSPRRVGYETQYF.